A selection of T cell receptor beta chains follows, all from one sample in a study of blood T cells in healthy people across ages. TCRdb redid the calling of the 5' RACE reads with MiXCR, one entry per CDR3 protein. The data contain about a million distinct CDR3 sequences, approximately 49% of them singletons. The specimen sequenced was blood. Receptors originate from a man aged 25-45 years in good health. Both conserved end residues are part of each CDR3. The D gene is left open where the match is weak. Clone size is not always given. Where it is, it says once, few, many or a class for expanded clones.

CASRSGRVTEAFF	TGTGCCAGCAGGTCAGGGAGAGTAACTGAAGCTTTCTTT	few	TRBJ1-1	TRBV6-2/TRBV6-3	NA
CSVEPGQGETQYF	TGCAGCGTTGAACCGGGACAAGGAGAGACCCAGTACTTC	NA	TRBJ2-5	TRBV29-1	NA
CSVEGQGVNTEAFF	TGCAGCGTTGAAGGTCAGGGGGTAAATACTGAAGCTTTCTTT	NA	TRBJ1-1	TRBV29-1	TRBD1
CASTRDSYSYNSPLHF	TGTGCCAGCACCCGAGACAGCTACTCCTATAATTCACCCCTCCACTTT	few	TRBJ1-6	TRBV12-3/TRBV12-4	NA
CSAGNQETQYF	TGCAGTGCAGGAAACCAAGAGACCCAGTACTTC	few	TRBJ2-5	TRBV20-1	NA
CASSYHSGRAQARSGANVLTF	TGTGCCAGCAGTTACCACTCAGGGAGGGCACAGGCGCGCTCTGGGGCCAACGTCCTGACTTTC	once	TRBJ2-6	TRBV6-5	TRBD2
CSARDRASGNTIYF	TGCAGTGCCCGAGACAGGGCGTCGGGAAACACCATATATTTT	NA	TRBJ1-3	TRBV20-1	TRBD1
CASSETDYKNTEAFF	TGTGCCAGCAGTGAGACGGATTACAAGAACACTGAAGCTTTCTTT	NA	TRBJ1-1	TRBV27	NA
CASSPQDAYGYTF	TGTGCCAGCAGTCCCCAGGACGCCTATGGCTACACCTTC	many	TRBJ1-2	TRBV6-6	NA
CASSLGEGAQYF	TGTGCCAGCAGTTTAGGAGAGGGGGCCCAGTACTTC	few	TRBJ2-5	TRBV12-3/TRBV12-4	NA
CASSQALLLAKNIQYF	TGCGCCAGCAGCCAAGCGCTTTTGTTAGCCAAAAACATTCAGTACTTC	NA	TRBJ2-4	TRBV4-3	NA
CASNSLHNEQFF	TGTGCCAGCAACTCCCTCCACAATGAGCAGTTCTTC	NA	TRBJ2-1	TRBV7-9	NA
CASSFGPYTDTQYF	TGTGCCAGCAGCTTTGGCCCATACACAGATACGCAGTATTTT	once	TRBJ2-3	TRBV7-2	NA
CASSQDGWAVNTGELFF	TGTGCCAGCAGCCAAGATGGATGGGCGGTAAACACCGGGGAGCTGTTTTTT	NA	TRBJ2-2	TRBV14	NA
CASSPSGGEITYEQYF	TGTGCCAGCAGTCCCTCCGGGGGGGAGATAACCTACGAGCAGTACTTC	NA	TRBJ2-7	TRBV27	TRBD2
CSVEGLAGVSSYNEQFF	TGCAGCGTTGAAGGCCTAGCGGGGGTGAGCTCCTACAATGAGCAGTTCTTC	NA	TRBJ2-1	TRBV29-1	TRBD2
CSADGVEADQETQFF	TGCAGTGCCGACGGCGTGGAGGCGGATCAAGAGACCCAGTTCTTC	NA	TRBJ2-1	TRBV20-1	NA
CASSSASGGVYNEQFF	TGTGCCAGCAGCTCGGCTAGCGGGGGGGTCTACAATGAGCAGTTCTTC	NA	TRBJ2-1	TRBV11-3	TRBD2
CASSQLGQNTGELFF	TGTGCCAGCAGCCAGCTTGGACAGAACACCGGGGAGCTGTTTTTT	NA	TRBJ2-2	TRBV4-2	NA
CASSSERGSYEQYF	TGCGCCAGCAGCTCCGAGCGGGGCTCCTACGAGCAGTACTTC	once	TRBJ2-7	TRBV4-1	TRBD2
CASRPKRQVNSPLHF	TGTGCCAGCAGGCCCAAGCGACAGGTGAATTCACCCCTCCACTTT	few	TRBJ1-6	TRBV6-2/TRBV6-3	NA
CASSLGTPPYEQYF	TGTGCCAGCAGTTTAGGGACACCCCCCTACGAGCAGTACTTC	many	TRBJ2-7	TRBV12-3/TRBV12-4	NA
CASQYVPGSSTDTQYF	TGCGCCAGCCAGTACGTACCGGGGTCAAGCACAGATACGCAGTATTTT	NA	TRBJ2-3	TRBV5-1	NA
CASSESGTGGAKQYF	TGTGCCAGCAGTGAATCCGGGACAGGGGGCGCCAAGCAGTACTTC	few	TRBJ2-4	TRBV2	TRBD1
CSARGREGPYEQYF	TGCAGTGCTAGAGGGAGAGAGGGTCCCTACGAGCAGTACTTC	NA	TRBJ2-7	TRBV20-1	NA
CASSQDRRFLNEQFF	TGCGCCAGCAGCCAAGATCGGCGCTTTCTCAATGAGCAGTTCTTC	few	TRBJ2-1	TRBV4-1	NA
CASSVRGGPSYEQYF	TGTGCCAGCAGTGTACGCGGGGGACCCTCCTACGAGCAGTACTTC	NA	TRBJ2-7	TRBV27	TRBD2
CASSLVETSWDEQYF	TGTGCCAGCAGTTTGGTGGAGACTTCCTGGGACGAGCAGTACTTC	few	TRBJ2-7	TRBV12-3/TRBV12-4	NA
CASSTGAGSYNEQFF	TGTGCCAGCAGTACCGGCGCGGGTAGCTACAATGAGCAGTTCTTC	NA	TRBJ2-1	TRBV12-3/TRBV12-4	NA